One T cell receptor beta chain is described in this entry. Per the germline V gene, CDR1 is LNHDA and CDR2 is SQIVND (reference sequence). The CDR3 runs to 14 residues. V was clipped by 5 bases and J by 3 bases, with 13 bases between them. This record belongs to a study of Ad26.COV2.S vaccination and SARS-CoV-2 variants. Study background: Dosing was one shot or two shots 56 days apart.

The treatment was: about 20 received Ad26.COV2.S at low or high dose, single or two shots; about 5 received placebo; per-sample allocation not given. Following the first vaccine or placebo injection, samples were taken on day 63. Data came from immunoSEQ multiplex PCR; TCRdb stores just in-frame clones and leaves some out. The sample yields around 340,000 clones, approximately 90% seen once. The chain joins TRBV19 to TRBJ1-2, with D hard to call. The clonotype was recovered from a person aged 18-60 years who received the Ad26.COV2.S COVID-19 vaccine or a placebo. Material: peripheral blood, obtained in a trial of Ad26.COV2.S vaccine versus placebo. CDR3 sequence (DNA): TGTGCCAGTAGTGCCCGAGGGCAGGACTATGGCTACACCTTC. It yields the protein CASSARGQDYGYTF. Full variable domain (missing parts from reference TRBV19 and TRBJ1-2): DGGITQSPKYLFRKEGQNVTLSCEQNLNHDAMYWYRQDPGQGLRLIYYSQIVNDFQKGDIAEGYSVSREKKESFPLTVTSAQKNPTAFYLCASSARGQDYGYTFGSGTRLTVV.